Listed below are T cell receptor beta chains from one sample, sequenced in a study of shared T cell receptors in the human thymus. Sequencing was performed with immunoSEQ multiplex PCR; in TCRdb, only in-frame clones are kept and a portion is missing. Among about 660,000 clones, more than 75% were seen once, and the ten largest hold 0.01%. These data also formed part of another study, on human thymus T cells.

The specimen was thymocytes. The receptors originated from a boy younger than two with a congenital heart defect. Both conserved end residues are part of each CDR3. A D gene is named only where the DNA matches it firmly. Only part of the rows carry a size: once, few, many, or a class if the clone is expanded.

v_gene	j_gene	d_gene	abundance	CDR3nt	CDR3aa
TRBV2	TRBJ2-3	.	few	TGTGCCAGCAGTGAAGTTCCAGGCACAGATACGCAGTATTTT	CASSEVPGTDTQYF
TRBV6-1	TRBJ2-3	TRBD2	.	TGTGCCAGCAGTGAAAAAGGGGCCCGACTAGCGGCCACAGATACGCAGTATTTT	CASSEKGARLAATDTQYF
TRBV14	TRBJ2-7	.	.	TGTGCCAGCAGCCAAGATTCGACTTACGAGCAGTACTTC	CASSQDSTYEQYF
TRBV7-2	TRBJ1-3	.	once	TGTGCCAGCAGCTTAGCGGCGCAGGGACTTAGAAACACCATATATTTT	CASSLAAQGLRNTIYF
TRBV1	TRBJ2-2	.	.	TGCACCAGCAGCCAAGATCGAGGGAGACTCACCGGGGAGCTGTTTTTT	CTSSQDRGRLTGELFF
TRBV30	TRBJ1-6	.	.	TGTGCCTGGGGGGGGAGCTCCTATAATTCACCCCTCCACTTT	CAWGGSSYNSPLHF
TRBV27	TRBJ1-5	TRBD1	.	TGTGCCAGCAGTTTATCGGGAACGGGACAGGGCCCTAATCAGCCCCAGCATTTT	CASSLSGTGQGPNQPQHF
TRBV7-2	TRBJ2-3	TRBD2	.	TGTGCCAGCAGCTTCCTGGGCGGGAGGAAGGGAGATACGCAGTATTTT	CASSFLGGRKGDTQYF
TRBV7-9	TRBJ2-3	TRBD2	.	TGTGCCAGCAGCTTAGTTAGCGGGACCTCAAAAGATACGCAGTATTTT	CASSLVSGTSKDTQYF
TRBV4-1	TRBJ1-4	.	.	TGCGCCAGCAGCCAAGATGTAAGGTTCGTCGGGGGATCTGGTGAAAAACTGTTTTTT	CASSQDVRFVGGSGEKLFF
TRBV7-9	TRBJ2-7	.	.	TGTGCCAGCAGCCCTAGGCCCACGAAGCGTGCCTACGAGCAGTACTTC	CASSPRPTKRAYEQYF
TRBV28	TRBJ2-7	TRBD2	.	TGTGCCAGCAGCTCCCCTATGGGCGGGAGAGACCATTTTTACGAGCAGTACTTC	CASSSPMGGRDHFYEQYF
TRBV14	TRBJ2-5	.	.	TGTGCCAGCAGCCAACAATCCGAAAAGACAGTTCAAGAGACCCAGTACTTC	CASSQQSEKTVQETQYF
TRBV2	TRBJ2-5	.	.	TGTGCCAGCAGAACTAGGTCGTACCAAGAGACCCAGTACTTC	CASRTRSYQETQYF
TRBV29-1	TRBJ1-2	TRBD1	.	TGCAGCGTTGAACGAGTCCCCGGGACAGGCGGGTATGGCTACACCTTC	CSVERVPGTGGYGYTF
TRBV11-3	TRBJ2-2	.	once	TGTGCCAGCAACCTATCGTCCGGGGAGCTGTTTTTT	CASNLSSGELFF
TRBV4-1	TRBJ1-6	.	.	TGCGCCAGCAGCCAAGAACCCCAAAGGCAGGGGTCCCTCCACTTT	CASSQEPQRQGSLHF
TRBV15	TRBJ2-7	TRBD2	.	TGTGCCACCAGCAGAGACACGGGGAGGGGGGCTAGCGGGAGTCACGAGCAGTACTTC	CATSRDTGRGASGSHEQYF
TRBV19	TRBJ2-1	TRBD2	once	TGTGCCAGTAGTACCGCAGAGGGACTAGCGGGAGTGGGTTACAATGAGCAGTTCTTC	CASSTAEGLAGVGYNEQFF
TRBV30	TRBJ1-2	.	.	TGTGCCTGGAGTGTAGGAGGGGGGGATGGCTACACCTTC	CAWSVGGGDGYTF
TRBV5-1	TRBJ2-2	TRBD2	.	TGCGCCAGCAGCCCCGGGCCTAGCGGGAGGGGAAACACCGGGGAGCTGTTTTTT	CASSPGPSGRGNTGELFF
TRBV7-9	TRBJ2-7	TRBD2	once	TGTGCCAGCAGCTTACCGGGACTAGCGATCGAGCAGTACTTC	CASSLPGLAIEQYF
TRBV29-1	TRBJ2-3	.	.	TGCAGCGTTGACGAGGATAGCACAGATACGCAGTATTTT	CSVDEDSTDTQYF
TRBV4-3	TRBJ2-7	TRBD1	.	TGCGCCAGCAGCCGCAGCCTCGGGACAGGTACCTACGAGCAGTACTTC	CASSRSLGTGTYEQYF
TRBV4-3	TRBJ2-1	.	.	TGCGCCAGCAGCCAAGGGGGGGAGGAGCAGTTCTTC	CASSQGGEEQFF
TRBV4-3	TRBJ2-3	TRBD2	.	TGCGCCAGCAGCCAGCGAGAAACTAGCGGGACAACAGATACGCAGTATTTT	CASSQRETSGTTDTQYF
TRBV10-3	TRBJ1-1	TRBD1	.	TGTGCCATCAGGCCGGGACAGGGGGTAGGTGAAGCTTTCTTT	CAIRPGQGVGEAFF
TRBV5-6	TRBJ2-7	.	once	TGTGCCAGCAGCTTCCGGGGTCTGGTCAACGAGCAGTACTTC	CASSFRGLVNEQYF
TRBV28	TRBJ2-1	.	.	TGTGCCAGCAGTTTATGGGGCCGAGGCATAGCGACTTACAATGAGCAGTTCTTC	CASSLWGRGIATYNEQFF
TRBV10-2	TRBJ2-1	TRBD2	.	TGCGCCAGCATCCGGGGGGAGCCCACCCGGGATGAGCAGTTCTTC	CASIRGEPTRDEQFF
TRBV6-1	TRBJ1-5	TRBD1	.	TGTGCCAGCAGTGTCCGTTCGGGACAGTGGAATCAGCCCCAGCATTTT	CASSVRSGQWNQPQHF
TRBV19	TRBJ2-6	TRBD1	.	TGTGCCAGTAGTACCCCGGGACAGGTTTTCTCTGGGGCCAACGTCCTGACTTTC	CASSTPGQVFSGANVLTF
TRBV6-5	TRBJ2-2	.	.	TGTGCCAGCAGTTACTTCCCTAACACCGGGGAGCTGTTTTTT	CASSYFPNTGELFF
TRBV7-3	TRBJ2-7	.	.	TGTGCCAGCAGTTCCCTCCAGGGGAGGGTCTACGAGCAGTACTTC	CASSSLQGRVYEQYF
TRBV9	TRBJ1-3	.	.	TGTGCCAGCAGCGGACAGGATCAAAACCCCTCCGACTCTGGAAACACCATATATTTT	CASSGQDQNPSDSGNTIYF
TRBV7-3	TRBJ2-1	.	.	TGTGCCAGCAGCGCCTCCGGCGGGACGGACAATGAGCAGTTCTTC	CASSASGGTDNEQFF
TRBV7-9	TRBJ1-2	TRBD1	.	TGTGCCAGCAGCCCTCCTAACAGGGGGCAGGACTATGGCTACACCTTC	CASSPPNRGQDYGYTF
TRBV19	TRBJ2-7	TRBD1	.	TGTGCCAGTAGTTCAGGGACAGGGTCCTACGAGCAGTACTTC	CASSSGTGSYEQYF
TRBV5-4	TRBJ2-1	TRBD2	.	TGTGCCAGCAGCTTGGAACTAGCGGGACACAATGAGCAGTTCTTC	CASSLELAGHNEQFF
TRBV5-1	TRBJ2-1	TRBD2	.	TGCGCCAGCAGGGGGGGTTTACATAGCGGGAGTCTGGGCAATGAGCAGTTCTTC	CASRGGLHSGSLGNEQFF
TRBV28	TRBJ2-7	TRBD2	.	TGTGCCAGCAGTGCCCGACTAGCGGGAGCCTACGAGCAGTACTTC	CASSARLAGAYEQYF
TRBV4-1	TRBJ1-1	TRBD1	once	TGCGCCAGCAGCCAAGAAGGACAGGGGAACACTGAAGCTTTCTTT	CASSQEGQGNTEAFF
TRBV7-3	TRBJ2-7	.	.	TGTGCCAGCAGCTTAAGCGGAGCCTACGAGCAGTACTTC	CASSLSGAYEQYF
TRBV6-4	TRBJ2-7	.	.	TGTGCCACCCGTGGCGGACTCAGCTCCTACGAGCAGTACTTC	CATRGGLSSYEQYF
TRBV18	TRBJ2-1	.	.	TGTGCCAGCTCTCGCGGTGGACAGCCCCGGGACTACCCCCCTTACAATGAGCAGTTCTTC	CASSRGGQPRDYPPYNEQFF
TRBV11-2	TRBJ1-2	.	.	TGTGCCAGCAGCTTAGGTCGGCACCGACTCTATGGCTACACCTTC	CASSLGRHRLYGYTF
TRBV25-1	TRBJ2-7	TRBD2	.	TGTGCCAGCAGGGCGGGGGTCGAGCAGTACTTC	CASRAGVEQYF